These 10 T cell receptor beta chains were all obtained from the same sample, sequenced in a study of control samples from healthy donors and cancer patients. Repertoires were generated with immunoSEQ multiplex PCR, while TCRdb's copy carries only in-frame clones and drops some. This table holds roughly 130,000 clones, 90% found once. Sequencing was done on a sample of blood. Receptors were obtained from a man younger than 30 in good health.

The chain couples TRBV27 to TRBJ1-2; the D is unclear. The CDR3 is 16 residues long. Trimming took off 5 bases at V and 4 bases at J, with 20 bases between the two ends. Per the germline V gene, CDR1 is MNHEY and CDR2 is SMNVEV (reference sequence). The CDR3 DNA reads TGTGCCAGCAGTCCAAGGGTTAGGGCGCCGGGCTATGGCTACACCTTC. Residues: CASSPRVRAPGYGYTF.

V is TRBV3-1 (or the pseudogene TRBV3-2) and J is TRBJ2-7; 7 bases fit TRBD1. The V gene end was trimmed by 0 bases and the J gene end by 7 bases; junction bases not matched to a gene: 6. Germline loops: CDR1 LGHDT, CDR2 YNNKEL (reference sequence). The CDR3 totals 14 residues. The CDR3 loop is CASSQDGGRGEQYV. CDR3 sequence (DNA): TGTGCCAGCAGCCAAGATGGGGGCAGGGGGGAGCAGTACGTC.

V and J are TRBV6-6 and TRBJ2-7; TRBD2 is a possible D gene (6 bases). The V gene's germline CDR1 is MNHNY and CDR2 SVGAGI (reference sequence). V was shortened by 7 bases and J by 4 bases, with 17 bases between the two germline ends. The CDR3 contains 14 residues. CDR3 in amino acids: CASTPRGGVYEQYF. CDR3 in DNA: TGTGCCAGCACCCCTCGCGGAGGGGTTTACGAGCAGTACTTC.

This chain joins TRBV7-9 and TRBJ1-1; D is undetermined. V was cut by 1 base and J by 0 bases, with 9 bases left in between. The germline gives CDR1 SEHNR, CDR2 FQNEAQ (reference sequence). The length of the CDR3 is 15 residues. The CDR3 region is CASSLVGTMNTEAFF. The CDR3 coding sequence is TGTGCCAGCAGCTTAGTTGGAACGATGAACACTGAAGCTTTCTTT.

The V gene is TRBV3-1 (or the pseudogene TRBV3-2), the J gene TRBJ1-6; a possible D gene is TRBD1 (5 bases). Trimming shortened V by 4 bases and J by 0 bases, and 16 bases separated the two germline ends. Germline V gene sequence: CDR1 LGHDT, CDR2 YNNKEL (reference sequence). The CDR3 is 18 amino acids. The chain's CDR3 is CASSRDLGLRSYNSPLHF. The CDR3, as DNA: TGTGCCAGCAGCCGGGACCTAGGACTTCGCTCCTATAATTCACCCCTCCACTTT.

The chain recombines TRBV6-4 with TRBJ1-4; 8 bases are a match to TRBD1. Germline lookup yields CDR1 MRHNA and CDR2 SNTAGT. CDR3 length: 12 amino acids. V gave up 6 bases and J gave up 11 bases; unmatched junction bases: 5. For the CDR3, the DNA is TGTGCCAGCAGCGAGACAGGGGTTAAACTGTTTTTT. Translation gives CASSETGVKLFF.

The J gene is TRBJ1-6, the V gene TRBV30; TRBD1 aligns across 9 bases. Germline V gives CDR1 GTSNPN, CDR2 SVGIG (reference sequence). V gave up 2 bases and J gave up 7 bases; unmatched junction bases: 6. This CDR3 is built from 15 residues. CDR3 DNA sequence: TGTGCCTGGAGTACAACACAGGGGGCCAATTCACCCCTCCACTTT. Its translation is CAWSTTQGANSPLHF.

The chain has TRBV28 and TRBJ2-1; D not resolved. The germline V gene encodes CDR1 MDHEN and CDR2 SYDVKM. V shed 3 bases and J shed 5 bases, with 17 bases lying between them. This CDR3 is 16 amino acids long. CDR3 in DNA: TGTGCCAGCAGTTTCTATCGGTTTAGGGTGGACAATGAGCAGTTCTTC. It specifies CASSFYRFRVDNEQFF. The entire variable domain, with the rest obtained from reference TRBV28 and TRBJ2-1, is as follows: DVKVTQSSRYLVKRTGEKVFLECVQDMDHENMFWYRQDPGLGLRLIYFSYDVKMKEKGDIPEGYSVSREKKERFSLILESASTNQTSMYLCASSFYRFRVDNEQFFGPGTRLTVL.

This sequence joins TRBV9 and TRBJ2-5, with 7 bases identical to TRBD2. Germline V gene data show CDR1 as SGDLS and CDR2 as YYNGEE. The V and J ends lost 0 bases and 4 bases, in that order; junction bases with no gene match: 3. The CDR3 has 14 residues. The CDR3 nucleotides read TGTGCCAGCAGCGTAGGGGACTACCCAGAGACCCAGTACTTC. It encodes CASSVGDYPETQYF.

The rearrangement joins TRBV11-2 to TRBJ2-1; 10 bases match TRBD2. The length of the CDR3 is 15 residues. The trim removed 5 bases at V and 7 bases at J, leaving 8 bases unmatched. CDR1 SGHAT and CDR2 FQNNGV come from the germline V gene. CDR3 sequence reads: CASSVGSGGSNEQFF. The DNA for the CDR3 is TGTGCCAGCAGCGTAGGTAGCGGGGGGAGTAATGAGCAGTTCTTC.